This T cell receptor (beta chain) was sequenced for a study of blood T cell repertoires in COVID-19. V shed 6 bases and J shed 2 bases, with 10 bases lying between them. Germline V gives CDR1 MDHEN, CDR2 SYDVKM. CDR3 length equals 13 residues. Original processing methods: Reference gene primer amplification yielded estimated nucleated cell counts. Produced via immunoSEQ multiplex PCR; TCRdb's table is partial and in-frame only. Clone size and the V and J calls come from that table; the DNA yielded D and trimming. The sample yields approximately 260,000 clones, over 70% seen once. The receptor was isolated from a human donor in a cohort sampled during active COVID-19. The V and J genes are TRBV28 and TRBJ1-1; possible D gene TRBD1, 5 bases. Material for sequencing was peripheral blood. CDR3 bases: TGTGCCAGCAGCAACGACAGAAACACTGAAGCTTTCTTT. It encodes CASSNDRNTEAFF.